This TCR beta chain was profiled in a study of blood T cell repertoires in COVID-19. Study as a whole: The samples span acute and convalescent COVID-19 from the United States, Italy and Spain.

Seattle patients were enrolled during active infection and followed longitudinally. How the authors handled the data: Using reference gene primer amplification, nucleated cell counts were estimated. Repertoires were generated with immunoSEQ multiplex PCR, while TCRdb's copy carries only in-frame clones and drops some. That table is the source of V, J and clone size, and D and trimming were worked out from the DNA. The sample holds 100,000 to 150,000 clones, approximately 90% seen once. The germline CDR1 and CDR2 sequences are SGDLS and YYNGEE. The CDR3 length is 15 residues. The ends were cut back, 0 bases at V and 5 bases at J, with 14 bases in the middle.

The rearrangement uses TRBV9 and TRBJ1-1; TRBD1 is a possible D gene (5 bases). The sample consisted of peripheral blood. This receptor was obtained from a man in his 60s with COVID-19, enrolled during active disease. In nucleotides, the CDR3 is TGTGCCAGCAGCGTAGTAGCTGTGGGGGGAACTGAAGCTTTCTTT. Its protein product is CASSVVAVGGTEAFF. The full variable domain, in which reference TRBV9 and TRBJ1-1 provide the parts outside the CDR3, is DSGVTQTPKHLITATGQRVTLRCSPRSGDLSVYWYQQSLDQGLQFLIQYYNGEERAKGNILERFSAQQFPDLHSELNLSSLELGDSALYFCASSVVAVGGTEAFFGQGTRLTVV.